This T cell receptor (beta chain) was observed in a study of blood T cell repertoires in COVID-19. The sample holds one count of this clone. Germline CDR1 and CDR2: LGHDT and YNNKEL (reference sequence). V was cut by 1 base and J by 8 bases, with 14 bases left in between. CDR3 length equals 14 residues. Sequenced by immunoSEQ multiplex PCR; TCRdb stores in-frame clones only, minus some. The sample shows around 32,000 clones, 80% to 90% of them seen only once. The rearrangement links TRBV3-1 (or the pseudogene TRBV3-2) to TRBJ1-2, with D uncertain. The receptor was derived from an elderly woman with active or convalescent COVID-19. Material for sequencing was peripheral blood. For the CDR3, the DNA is TGTGCCAGCAGCCAAGGCGGCACCGGCGGGGGCTACACCTTC. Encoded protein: CASSQGGTGGGYTF.